This T cell receptor (beta chain) was obtained from a study of control samples from healthy donors and cancer patients. This CDR3 region has 18 residues. V was pared by 7 bases and J by 3 bases, with 26 bases between. Germline V gene sequence: CDR1 WSHSY, CDR2 SAAADI. TCRdb's copy holds only in-frame clones and misses some; the assay was immunoSEQ multiplex PCR. The sample includes 140,000 to 150,000 clones, about 90% seen only once; the top ten take approximately 3%. The source is a man aged 25 to 45 in good health. Sequences were obtained from blood. J is TRBJ2-3 and V is TRBV10-2, with D possibly being TRBD2 (6 bases). CDR3 amino acids: CASKRVGRGVFFTDTQYF. For the CDR3, the DNA is TGCGCCAGCAAAAGGGTAGGGCGCGGGGTATTCTTTACAGATACGCAGTATTTT.